The next 8 T cell receptor beta chains were all read from a single sample in a study of T cells in Graves' hyperthyroidism and ophthalmopathy. Researchers amplified the TCR beta CDR3 regions from RNA transcripts. First-round RT-PCR targeting the TCR CDR3 was performed with the HTBI primer set. TCRdb analysed the multiplex PCR reads with MiXCR anew, one entry per CDR3 protein. The repertoire holds some 490,000 distinct CDR3 sequences, with 22% as singletons. Sequencing was done on a sample of blood. Receptors originate from a woman in her 70s with Graves' ophthalmopathy.

The table lists this clonotype with a few counts. J is TRBJ1-5 and V is TRBV10-2; no reliable D call. CDR3 length equals 13 residues. V shed 6 bases and J shed 7 bases, with 13 bases lying between them. Germline CDR1 and CDR2: WSHSY and SAAADI. The CDR3 sequence: CASRQADLQPQHF. As DNA, the CDR3 is TGCGCCAGCAGACAAGCGGACCTCCAGCCCCAGCATTTT.

This clonotype appeared a few times. This chain connects TRBV5-1 to TRBJ2-6; tentatively, D is TRBD2 (6 bases). V gave up 4 bases and J gave up 1 base, with 9 bases separating them. This CDR3 spans 15 amino acids. CDR1 SGHRS and CDR2 YFSETQ come from the germline V gene. The DNA for the CDR3 is TGCGCCAGCAGCGTGGGGAGGTCTGGGGCCAACGTCCTGACTTTC. This codes for CASSVGRSGANVLTF.

CDR3 region: CASSQQGTVYGYTF. The CDR3 DNA follows: TGTGCCAGCAGCCAACAGGGGACTGTATATGGCTACACCTTC. J is TRBJ1-2 and V is TRBV3-1; D is possibly TRBD1 (6 bases). Trimming took 2 bases from V and 5 from J, leaving 12 bases between them. The CDR3 is made up of 14 amino acids. In germline, CDR1 is LGHDT, CDR2 YNNKEL (reference sequence).

Comment on this clonotype: In this CDR3 the conserved last residue, phenylalanine or tryptophan, is missing, so a read error is likely. The rearrangement joins TRBV15 to TRBJ2-4, with D unresolved. V was cut by 0 bases and J by 1 base, with 13 bases left in between. CDR1 LNHNV and CDR2 YYDKDF come from the germline V gene (reference sequence). The CDR3 length is 17 residues. The DNA of the CDR3 is TGTGCCACCAGCAGAGATCCAACTCCCTTGGCCAAAAACATTCAGTACCTC. This gives the protein CATSRDPTPLAKNIQYL.

The chain joins TRBV20-1 to TRBJ1-6, with a possible D match to TRBD1 (5 bases). Germline assignment: CDR1 DFQATT and CDR2 SNEGSKA (reference sequence). The CDR3 contains 12 residues. The CDR3 coding sequence is TGCAGAGCAGTGGAGGGGAATTCACCCCTCCACTTT. The encoded protein is CRAVEGNSPLHF.

This chain uses TRBV29-1 with TRBJ2-3; TRBD1 or TRBD2 may be the D gene (5 bases each). CDR1 and CDR2 (germline): SQVTM, ANQGSEA. V lost 1 base and J 5 bases, leaving 13 bases between the germline ends. This CDR3 spans 14 amino acids. CDR3 residues: CSVEGGIIGDTQYF. The CDR3 DNA reads TGCAGCGTTGAAGGGGGGATTATAGGAGATACGCAGTATTTT.

V and J are TRBV7-9 and TRBJ2-7; 9 bases are shared with TRBD2. This CDR3 has 15 amino acids. CDR1 SEHNR and CDR2 FQNEAQ come from the germline V gene (reference sequence). J lost 6 bases, V lost 3 bases, and 9 bases had no gene match. CDR3 protein: CASSLVGVAGAEQYF. CDR3 DNA sequence: TGTGCCAGCAGCTTGGTGGGGGTAGCGGGAGCCGAGCAGTACTTC.

The rearrangement joins TRBV19 to TRBJ2-3; 7 bases map to TRBD1. Germline V gives CDR1 LNHDA, CDR2 SQIVND (reference sequence). There are 17 residues in the CDR3. The ends lost 1 base at V and 2 bases at J; junction bases unmatched: 9. The CDR3 sequence: CASSIGYRGFHTDTQYF. DNA of the CDR3: TGTGCCAGTAGTATAGGATACAGGGGCTTCCACACAGATACGCAGTATTTT.